This is a list of T cell receptor beta chains from one sample in a study of cytomegalovirus exposure and HLA in healthy donors. Sequencing was performed with immunoSEQ multiplex PCR; in TCRdb, only in-frame clones are kept and a portion is missing. Its listing shows 150,000 to 250,000 clones. Sequenced input: PBMCs. All receptors derive from a boy aged 5-17 years in good health and CMV-seronegative. Both conserved end residues are trimmed from each CDR3. A D gene is named only where the DNA matches it firmly.

cdr3_length j_call d_call v_call cdr3_aa
11 TRBJ2-7 . TRBV10-3 AISGYRDHEQY
10 TRBJ1-2 TRBD1 TRBV19 ASSPGGYGYT
11 TRBJ1-6 . TRBV27 ASSFIANSPLH
13 TRBJ1-3 . TRBV28 ASSFQGGAGNTIY
11 TRBJ1-1 . TRBV11-2 ASSTRGHPEAF
12 TRBJ2-1 . TRBV6-6 ASSFQGGYNEQF
12 TRBJ2-5 . TRBV7-9 ASSLVRGQETQY
14 TRBJ2-3 TRBD2 TRBV5-5 ASSPWTSGDTDTQY
13 TRBJ2-1 TRBD2 TRBV7-9 ASSLKGEGTNEQF
15 TRBJ1-2 . TRBV2 ASSPDSAGLISYGYT
12 TRBJ1-2 . TRBV9 ASSVGTVNYGYT
14 TRBJ1-2 . TRBV6-5 ASSYAGGSAIYGYT
10 TRBJ2-7 TRBD2 TRBV25-1 ASRGGGYEQY
12 TRBJ1-6 TRBD1 TRBV9 ASSVGTGNSPLH
13 TRBJ2-2 . TRBV14 ASTNTYANTGELF
13 TRBJ1-2 TRBD1 TRBV6-1 ASSEGTGRNYGYT
18 TRBJ2-3 TRBD2 TRBV7-8 ASSPRRPGLAGGITDTQY
11 TRBJ1-2 . TRBV6-5 ASSSAATYGYT
15 TRBJ2-3 TRBD2 TRBV5-1 ASRLLAGAPSTDTQY
13 TRBJ2-3 . TRBV9 ASSVMGGATDTQY
15 TRBJ2-5 TRBD2 TRBV9 ASSPRTSGGLQETQY
12 TRBJ2-1 TRBD2 TRBV6-5 ASSRTAGGNEQF
13 TRBJ2-1 . TRBV12-5 ASGLNPSLPLGGF
12 TRBJ2-5 . TRBV7-2 ASSLVSRAETQY
13 TRBJ2-6 . TRBV19 ASKPASSGANVLT
12 TRBJ1-5 . TRBV2 ASSVLGAGQPQH
14 TRBJ1-3 . TRBV2 ASSETSGLSGNTIY
11 TRBJ1-1 . TRBV29-1 SVDAVQGTEAF
11 TRBJ1-6 . TRBV5-4 ASSPSINSPLH
13 TRBJ2-6 TRBD1 TRBV6-4 ASSTTGDGANVLT
14 TRBJ2-7 TRBD2 TRBV7-9 ASSPRGTSGFYEQY
13 TRBJ1-1 . TRBV5-1 ASSLTKIQNTEAF
11 TRBJ2-5 . TRBV6-4 ASSDSPQETQY
13 TRBJ2-1 TRBD1 TRBV19 ASSSGQGVANEQF
11 TRBJ1-5 . TRBV5-1 ASSPDSNQPQH
12 TRBJ1-5 . TRBV6-1 ASSGETQVGPQH
14 TRBJ2-5 TRBD1 TRBV5-6 ASSPEGQGTSETQY
13 TRBJ2-3 TRBD2 TRBV7-6 ASSLGMREADTQY
11 TRBJ1-1 . TRBV19 ATTGIVNTEAF
18 TRBJ2-3 . TRBV2 ASRPDASRATAGSTDTQY
18 TRBJ2-4 TRBD2 TRBV19 ASSRSGLAGITLAKNIQY
13 TRBJ1-3 . TRBV5-1 ASSLNGDSGNTIY
12 TRBJ2-1 TRBD1 TRBV11-1 ASSGSTGGNEQF
11 TRBJ1-4 . TRBV30 AWSVAQGRKLF
15 TRBJ2-2 . TRBV19 ASSIDLLLSNTGELF
17 TRBJ2-1 TRBD1 TRBV19 ASSFFPGQGSFSYNEQF
13 TRBJ1-2 TRBD1 TRBV30 AWSVENDRGRGYT
13 TRBJ2-3 TRBD2 TRBV5-4 ASSFISGGVDTQY
15 TRBJ2-1 . TRBV4-3 ASSQDQARGPYNEQF
14 TRBJ2-3 TRBD1 TRBV19 ASSMDRGLPTDTQY
14 TRBJ1-5 . TRBV7-8 ASSLADRSPNQPQH
16 TRBJ1-6 TRBD1 TRBV15 ATSSGRLRDSFNSPLH
12 TRBJ2-5 . TRBV13 ASSPRGGLETQY
13 TRBJ1-1 . TRBV6-5 ASTQGRGGWTEAF
13 TRBJ1-1 TRBD1 TRBV27 ASSSLPTGVREAF
11 TRBJ2-3 TRBD1 TRBV5-1 ASSSGQTDTQY
10 TRBJ1-2 . TRBV6-5 ASSSHTYGYT
10 TRBJ2-1 . TRBV7-6 ASSEVFNEQF